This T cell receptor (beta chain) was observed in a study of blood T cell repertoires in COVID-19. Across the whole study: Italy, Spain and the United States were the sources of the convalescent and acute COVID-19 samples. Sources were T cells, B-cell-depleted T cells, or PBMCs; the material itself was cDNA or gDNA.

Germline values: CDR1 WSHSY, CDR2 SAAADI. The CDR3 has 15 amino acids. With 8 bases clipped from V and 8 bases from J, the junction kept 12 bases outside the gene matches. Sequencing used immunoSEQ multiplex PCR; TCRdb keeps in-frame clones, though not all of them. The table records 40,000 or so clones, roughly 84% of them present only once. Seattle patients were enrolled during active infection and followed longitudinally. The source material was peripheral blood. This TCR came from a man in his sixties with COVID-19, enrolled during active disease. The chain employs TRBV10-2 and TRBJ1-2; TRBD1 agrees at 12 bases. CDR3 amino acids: CASGSGTGGAGGYTF. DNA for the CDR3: TGCGCCAGCGGTTCCGGGACAGGGGGCGCCGGGGGCTACACCTTC.